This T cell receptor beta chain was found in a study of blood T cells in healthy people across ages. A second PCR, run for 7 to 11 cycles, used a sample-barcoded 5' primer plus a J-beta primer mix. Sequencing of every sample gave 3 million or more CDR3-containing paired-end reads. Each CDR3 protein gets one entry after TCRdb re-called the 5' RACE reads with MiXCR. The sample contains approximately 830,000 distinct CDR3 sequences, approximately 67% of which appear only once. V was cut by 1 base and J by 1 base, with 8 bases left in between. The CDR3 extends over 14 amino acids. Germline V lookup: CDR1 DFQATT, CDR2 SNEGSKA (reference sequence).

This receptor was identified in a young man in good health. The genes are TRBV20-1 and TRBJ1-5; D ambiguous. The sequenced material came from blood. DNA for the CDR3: TGCAGTGCTAGAGTGGGTTCCAGCAATCAGCCCCAGCATTTT. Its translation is CSARVGSSNQPQHF.